Listed here is a single TCR beta chain. The clone's antigen remains unknown. No quality values exist for individual bases; no much larger clone is one base distant. These data come from a study of blood T cell repertoires in COVID-19 (dated by TCRdb to 2018 to 2021). Regarding the study in general: Samples covering the acute and convalescent phases of COVID-19 were provided by collaborators in the United States, Italy and Spain. The material from the prospective study consisted of cDNA or gDNA derived from T cells, B-cell-depleted T cells, or PBMCs. Deeply sampled blood TCRbeta repertoires from subjects exposed to, actively infected with, or recovered from COVID-19 were included in the dataset. The repertoires were released in a freely available public database intended as a resource for research on the immune response to SARS-CoV-2. Samples came from the ongoing ImmuneRACE study (first 160 participants) plus 1,254 subjects from 6 global collaborators. The sample metadata nearly always contained a de-identified subject ID, COVID-19 status, age in years and sex. HLA class I and class II types, where available, came from metadata supplied by the sample provider rather than from assay-based typing. General findings and caveats noted by the study authors: Clinical and demographic metadata were provided uncurated, with the amount varying by source and participant.

The CDR3 numbers 14 residues from cysteine through phenylalanine. Of all the DNA, just the CDR3 is kept, 42 bases in frame from base 1. The germline V gene gives CDR1 as SGHVS and CDR2 as FQNEAQ. Trimming leaves V shorter by 5 bases and J shorter by 4 bases, with the junction holding 6 bases beyond the gene matches. Collaborating institutions collected whole blood in K2EDTA tubes following their own protocols. For TCRbeta analysis, collaborators shipped samples in one of three forms: frozen whole blood, isolated PBMCs, or DNA extracted from either of those sample types. The immunoSEQ Assay, a bias-controlled multiplex PCR, was used to amplify TCRbeta CDR3 regions from genomic DNA. Regarding the original processing steps: Nucleated cell counts per sample were estimated from amplification of reference gene primers within the assay. To quantify the absolute abundance of each unique TCRbeta CDR3 rearrangement, sequence reads were collapsed and filtered. Productive Simpson clonality was computed per sample as the square root of Simpson's diversity index over productive rearrangements. This immuneACCESS table, as held by TCRdb, lists in-frame sequences with V and J called but not all clones. Of the missing ones, under half trace to an unresolved V gene in checked studies; the others have no known cause. That table is the source of V, J and clone size, and D and trimming were worked out from the DNA. This sample gives under 95,000 clones in total; around 87% of them show up just once. Jointly, the top ten make up around 7% of the sample.

The source is a human donor with acute or convalescent COVID-19. The donor label of this sample is uncertain. The rearrangement combines TRBV7-8 with TRBJ2-5; TRBD2 lines up with 8 middle nucleotides. The sample consisted of peripheral blood. The CDR3 has the sequence CASSPSGGRETQYF. The DNA reads TGTGCCAGCAGCCCGAGCGGGGGTCGAGAGACCCAGTACTTC.